Described below is a single TCR beta chain sequence and its context. Its antigen is as yet unknown. The CDR3 extends over 17 amino acids. Trimming left V 3 bases short and J 0 bases short, with 17 bases between. Germline CDR1 reads MDHEN; CDR2 reads SYDVKM. Assay used: immunoSEQ multiplex PCR; TCRdb lists only in-frame clones, some missing. The sample gives about 70,000 clones, about 85% of which show up once; 20% is in the top ten. The sample comes from a study of T cell responses to AZD1222 COVID-19 vaccine. Broader study findings: Only 5 or 6 AZD1222 recipients were seropositive at baseline. Most donors were white British, females outnumbered males, and clonal diversity was possibly underestimated.

The rearrangement joins TRBV28 to TRBJ1-2; a weak D match, TRBD1 (6 bases). The sample in question was peripheral blood, obtained on day 0 of AZD1222 vaccination. This TCR was recovered from an adult in good health. CDR3 amino acids: CASSLGHLGPANYGYTF. The CDR3 DNA is TGTGCCAGCAGTTTGGGACACCTGGGACCGGCTAACTATGGCTACACCTTC.